The clone carrying this TCR beta chain came up a few times. The target antigen is unknown. The sample is drawn from a study of neurological immune-mediated disorders. Findings and caveats of the study: Phylogenetic grouping assigned the repertoires of 18 of 34 multiple sclerosis patients to one related-CDR3 cluster, which constitutes a possible signature.

The unsorted libraries originated from 2 million PBMCs that had been stored at -80 C. With 5 bases removed from V and 4 bases from J, the gap between germline ends came to 8 bases. The CDR3 runs to 13 residues. CDR1 MDHEN and CDR2 SYDVKM come from the germline V gene. The cDNA was synthesized by means of template-switch 5'RACE, which was carried out with 10-nucleotide random UMIs. Over 170 million TCR-beta sequences from 15-18 subjects came out of each sequencing run. TCRdb itself ran the 5' RACE reads through MiXCR, one entry per CDR3 protein. The sample includes fewer than 90,000 distinct CDR3 sequences, roughly 5% of them seen just once.

The source is a man aged 18 to 29 with multiple sclerosis. The source material was PBMCs. This rearrangement joins TRBV28 to TRBJ2-2; D unclear. CDR3 protein: CASSHESTGELFF. Here the CDR3 DNA reads TGTGCCAGCAGTCACGAGAGCACCGGGGAGCTGTTTTTT.